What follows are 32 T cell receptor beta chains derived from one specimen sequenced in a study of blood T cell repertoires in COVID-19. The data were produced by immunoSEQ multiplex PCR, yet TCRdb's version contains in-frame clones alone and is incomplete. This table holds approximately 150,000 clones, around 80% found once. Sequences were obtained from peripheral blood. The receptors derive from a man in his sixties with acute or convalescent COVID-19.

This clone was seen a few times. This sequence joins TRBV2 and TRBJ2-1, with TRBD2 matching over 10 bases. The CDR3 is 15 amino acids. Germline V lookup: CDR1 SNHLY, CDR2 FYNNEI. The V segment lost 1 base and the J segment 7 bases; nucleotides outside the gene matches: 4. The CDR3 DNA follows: TGTGCCAGCAGTGAAGAAGCGGGAGGGCGGAATGAGCAGTTCTTC. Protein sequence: CASSEEAGGRNEQFF.

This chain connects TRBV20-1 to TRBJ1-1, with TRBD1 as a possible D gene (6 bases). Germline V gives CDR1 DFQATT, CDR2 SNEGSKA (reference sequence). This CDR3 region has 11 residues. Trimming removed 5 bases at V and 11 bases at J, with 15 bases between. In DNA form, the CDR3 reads TGCAGTGCTCCCAGGGGAATCGGGGCTTTCTTT. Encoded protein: CSAPRGIGAFF.

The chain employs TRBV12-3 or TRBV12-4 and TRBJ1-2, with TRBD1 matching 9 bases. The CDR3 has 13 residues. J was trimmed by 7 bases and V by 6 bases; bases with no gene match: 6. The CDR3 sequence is CASSPQGARGYTF. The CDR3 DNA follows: TGTGCCAGCAGCCCACAGGGGGCTCGTGGCTACACCTTC.

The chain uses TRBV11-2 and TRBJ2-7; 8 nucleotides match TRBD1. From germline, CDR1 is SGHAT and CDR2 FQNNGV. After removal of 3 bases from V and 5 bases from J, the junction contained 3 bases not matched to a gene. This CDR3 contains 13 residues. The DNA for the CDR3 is TGTGCCAGCAGCTTCGCAGGGGGCCACGAGCAGTACTTC. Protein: CASSFAGGHEQYF.

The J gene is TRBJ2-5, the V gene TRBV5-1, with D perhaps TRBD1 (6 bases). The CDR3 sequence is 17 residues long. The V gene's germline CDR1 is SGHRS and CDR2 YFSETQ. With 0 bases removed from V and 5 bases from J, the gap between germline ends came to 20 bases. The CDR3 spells CASSLEGWQGLRETQYF. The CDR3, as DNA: TGCGCCAGCAGCTTGGAAGGGTGGCAGGGGCTAAGGGAGACCCAGTACTTC.

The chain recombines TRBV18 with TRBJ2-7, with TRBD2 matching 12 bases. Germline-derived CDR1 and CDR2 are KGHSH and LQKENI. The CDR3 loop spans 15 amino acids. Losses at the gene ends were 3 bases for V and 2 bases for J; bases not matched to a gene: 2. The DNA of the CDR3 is TGTGCCAGCTCACCGTCTAGCGGGAGGGCCTACGAGCAGTACTTC. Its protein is CASSPSSGRAYEQYF.

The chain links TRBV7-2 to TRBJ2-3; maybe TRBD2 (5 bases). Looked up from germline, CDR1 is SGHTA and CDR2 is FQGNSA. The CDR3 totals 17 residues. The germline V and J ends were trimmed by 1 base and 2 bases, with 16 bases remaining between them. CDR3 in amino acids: CASSLVKASKNTDTQYF. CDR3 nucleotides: TGTGCCAGCAGCTTAGTTAAGGCTAGCAAGAACACAGATACGCAGTATTTT.

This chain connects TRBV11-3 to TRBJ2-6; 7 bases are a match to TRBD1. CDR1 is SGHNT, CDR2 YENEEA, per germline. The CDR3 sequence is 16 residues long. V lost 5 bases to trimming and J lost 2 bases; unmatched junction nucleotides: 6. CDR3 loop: CASSPRQGAGANVLTF. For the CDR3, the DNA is TGTGCCAGCAGCCCCCGACAGGGAGCTGGGGCCAACGTCCTGACTTTC.

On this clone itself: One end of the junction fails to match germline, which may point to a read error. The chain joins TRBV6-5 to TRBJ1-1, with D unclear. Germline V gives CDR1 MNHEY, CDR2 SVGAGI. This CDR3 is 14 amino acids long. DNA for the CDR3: TGTGCCAACAGTTCCAAGACAAAGGACACTGAAGCTTTCTTT. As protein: CANSSKTKDTEAFF.

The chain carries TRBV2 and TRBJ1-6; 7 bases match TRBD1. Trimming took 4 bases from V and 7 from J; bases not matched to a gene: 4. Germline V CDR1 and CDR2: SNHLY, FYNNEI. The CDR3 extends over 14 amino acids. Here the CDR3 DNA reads TGTGCCAGCAGTGGGCAGGGGGACAATTCACCCCTCCACTTT. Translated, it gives CASSGQGDNSPLHF.

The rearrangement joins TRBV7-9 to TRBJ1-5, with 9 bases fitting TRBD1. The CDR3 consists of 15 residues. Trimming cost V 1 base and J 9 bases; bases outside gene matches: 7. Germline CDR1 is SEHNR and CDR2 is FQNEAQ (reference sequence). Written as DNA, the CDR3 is TGTGCCAGCAGCTTAGGGGGACAGGGCGGTCGGCCCCAGCATTTT. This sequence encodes CASSLGGQGGRPQHF.

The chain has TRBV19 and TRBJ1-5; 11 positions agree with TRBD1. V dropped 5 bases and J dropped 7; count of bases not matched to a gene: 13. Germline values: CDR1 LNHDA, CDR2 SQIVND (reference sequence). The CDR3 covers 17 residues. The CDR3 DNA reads TGTGCCAGTAGTCCGGCCCGGACAGGGGGCCGGGCCCAGCCCCAGCATTTT. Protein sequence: CASSPARTGGRAQPQHF.

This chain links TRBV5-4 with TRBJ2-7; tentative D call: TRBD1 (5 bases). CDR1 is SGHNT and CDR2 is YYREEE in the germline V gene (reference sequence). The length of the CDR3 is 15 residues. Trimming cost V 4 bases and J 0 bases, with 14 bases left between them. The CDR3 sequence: CASSDQGRASYEQYF. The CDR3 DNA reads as TGTGCCAGCAGCGATCAGGGCAGGGCCTCCTACGAGCAGTACTTC.

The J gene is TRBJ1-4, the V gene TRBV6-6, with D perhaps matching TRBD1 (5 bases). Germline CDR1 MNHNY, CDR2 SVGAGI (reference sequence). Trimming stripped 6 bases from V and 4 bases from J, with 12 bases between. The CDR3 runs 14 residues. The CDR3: CASRNGHSNEKLFF. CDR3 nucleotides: TGTGCCAGCAGAAACGGACACAGTAATGAAAAACTGTTTTTT.

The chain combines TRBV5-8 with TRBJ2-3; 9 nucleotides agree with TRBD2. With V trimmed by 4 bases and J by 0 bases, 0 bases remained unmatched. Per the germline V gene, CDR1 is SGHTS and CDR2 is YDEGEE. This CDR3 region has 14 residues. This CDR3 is CASSTSGSTDTQYF. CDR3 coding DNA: TGTGCCAGCAGCACTAGCGGGAGCACAGATACGCAGTATTTT. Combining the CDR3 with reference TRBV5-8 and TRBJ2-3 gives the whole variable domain EAGVTQSPTHLIKTRGQQATLRCSPISGHTSVYWYQQALGLGLQFLLWYDEGEERNRGNFPPRFSGRQFPNYSSELNVNALELEDSALYLCASSTSGSTDTQYFGPGTRLTVL.

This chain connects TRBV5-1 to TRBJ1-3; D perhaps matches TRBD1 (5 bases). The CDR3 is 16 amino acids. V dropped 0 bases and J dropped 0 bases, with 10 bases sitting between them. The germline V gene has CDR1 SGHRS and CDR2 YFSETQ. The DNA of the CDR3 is TGCGCCAGCAGCTTGGCCGGGAGGGGCTCTGGAAACACCATATATTTT. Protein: CASSLAGRGSGNTIYF. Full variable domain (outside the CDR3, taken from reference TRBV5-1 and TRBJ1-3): KAGVTQTPRYLIKTRGQQVTLSCSPISGHRSVSWYQQTPGQGLQFLFEYFSETQRNKGNFPGRFSGRQFSNSRSEMNVSTLELGDSALYLCASSLAGRGSGNTIYFGEGSWLTVV.

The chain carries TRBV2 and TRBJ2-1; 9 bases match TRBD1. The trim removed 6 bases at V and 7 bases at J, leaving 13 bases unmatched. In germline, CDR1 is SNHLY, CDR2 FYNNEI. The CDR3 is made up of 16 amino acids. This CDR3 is CASRTNRGLDRNEQFF. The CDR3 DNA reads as TGTGCCAGCAGAACTAACAGGGGGCTCGATCGGAATGAGCAGTTCTTC.

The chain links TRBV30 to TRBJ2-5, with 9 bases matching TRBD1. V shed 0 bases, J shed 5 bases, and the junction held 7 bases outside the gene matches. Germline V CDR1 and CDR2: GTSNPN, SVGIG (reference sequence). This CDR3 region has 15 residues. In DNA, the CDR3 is TGTGCCTGGAGTGTTAACAGGGGGCTTGGGGAGACCCAGTACTTC. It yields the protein CAWSVNRGLGETQYF.

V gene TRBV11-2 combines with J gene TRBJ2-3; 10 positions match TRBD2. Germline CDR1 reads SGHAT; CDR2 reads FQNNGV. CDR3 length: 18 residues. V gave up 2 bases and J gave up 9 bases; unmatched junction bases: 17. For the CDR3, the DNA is TGTGCCAGCAGCTTATTAGCCCGAAGCGGGAGGGCCGGAGAGACGCAGTATTTT. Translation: CASSLLARSGRAGETQYF. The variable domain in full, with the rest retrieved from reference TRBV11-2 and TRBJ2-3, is EAGVAQSPRYKIIEKRQSVAFWCNPISGHATLYWYQQILGQGPKLLIQFQNNGVVDDSQLPKDRFSAERLKGVDSTLKIQPAKLEDSAVYLCASSLLARSGRAGETQYFGPGTRLTVL.

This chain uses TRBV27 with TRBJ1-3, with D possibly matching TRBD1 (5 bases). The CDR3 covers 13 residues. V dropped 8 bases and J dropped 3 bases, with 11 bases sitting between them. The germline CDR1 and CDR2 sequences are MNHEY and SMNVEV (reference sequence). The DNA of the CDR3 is TGTGCCAGCGGCCCAACAGGTGGAAACACCATATATTTT. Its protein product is CASGPTGGNTIYF.

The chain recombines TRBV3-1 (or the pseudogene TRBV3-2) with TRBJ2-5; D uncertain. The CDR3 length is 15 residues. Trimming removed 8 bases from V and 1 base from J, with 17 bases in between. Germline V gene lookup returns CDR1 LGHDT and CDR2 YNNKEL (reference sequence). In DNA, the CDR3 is TGTGCCAGCCACCCCCGCGCCGTCCTCCAAGAGACCCAGTACTTC. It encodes CASHPRAVLQETQYF.

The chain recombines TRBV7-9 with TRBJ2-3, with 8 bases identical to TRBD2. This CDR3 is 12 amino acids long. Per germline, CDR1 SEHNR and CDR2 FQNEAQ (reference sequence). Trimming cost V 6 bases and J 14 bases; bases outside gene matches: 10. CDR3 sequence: CASRLEGGGLYF. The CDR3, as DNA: TGTGCCAGCAGGTTGGAGGGCGGGGGGCTGTATTTT.

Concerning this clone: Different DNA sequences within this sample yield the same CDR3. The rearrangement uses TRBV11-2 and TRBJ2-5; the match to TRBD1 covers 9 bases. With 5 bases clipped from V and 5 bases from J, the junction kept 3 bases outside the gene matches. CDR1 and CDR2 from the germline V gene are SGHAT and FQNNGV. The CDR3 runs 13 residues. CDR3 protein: CASSPGQGETQYF. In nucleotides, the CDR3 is TGTGCCAGCAGCCCCGGACAGGGGGAGACCCAGTACTTC.

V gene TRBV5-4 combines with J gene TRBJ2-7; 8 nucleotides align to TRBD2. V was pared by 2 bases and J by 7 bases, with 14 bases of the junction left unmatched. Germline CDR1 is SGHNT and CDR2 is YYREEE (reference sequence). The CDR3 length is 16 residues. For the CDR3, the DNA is TGTGCCAGCAGCTTCTATAGAGGACTAGCCCAGCGGGAGCAGTACTTC. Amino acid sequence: CASSFYRGLAQREQYF.

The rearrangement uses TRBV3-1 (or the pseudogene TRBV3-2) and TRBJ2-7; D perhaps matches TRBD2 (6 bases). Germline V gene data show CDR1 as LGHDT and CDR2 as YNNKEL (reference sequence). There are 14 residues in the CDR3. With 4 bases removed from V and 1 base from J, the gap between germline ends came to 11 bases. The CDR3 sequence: CASSLLASSYEQYF. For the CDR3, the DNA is TGTGCCAGCAGCCTTCTAGCGAGTTCCTACGAGCAGTACTTC.

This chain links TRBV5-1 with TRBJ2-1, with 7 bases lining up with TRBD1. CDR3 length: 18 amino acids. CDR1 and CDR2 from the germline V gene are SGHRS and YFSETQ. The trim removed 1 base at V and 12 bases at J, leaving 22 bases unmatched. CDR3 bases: TGCGCCAGCAGCTTGACTTCGCCGGGTTCACAGGGGTCCCATGTGCAGTTCTTC. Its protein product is CASSLTSPGSQGSHVQFF.

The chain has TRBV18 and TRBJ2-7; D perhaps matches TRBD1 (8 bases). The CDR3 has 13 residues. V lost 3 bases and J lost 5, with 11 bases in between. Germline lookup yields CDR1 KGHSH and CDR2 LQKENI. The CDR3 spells CASSPTGGDEQYF. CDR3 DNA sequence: TGTGCCAGCTCACCTACAGGGGGGGACGAGCAGTACTTC.

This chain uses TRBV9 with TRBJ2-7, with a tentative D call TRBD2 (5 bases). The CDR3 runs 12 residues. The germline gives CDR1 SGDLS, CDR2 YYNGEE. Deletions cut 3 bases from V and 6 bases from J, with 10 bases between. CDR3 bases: TGTGCCAGCAGCGCCCCGGGGTCCGAGCAGTACTTC. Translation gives CASSAPGSEQYF.

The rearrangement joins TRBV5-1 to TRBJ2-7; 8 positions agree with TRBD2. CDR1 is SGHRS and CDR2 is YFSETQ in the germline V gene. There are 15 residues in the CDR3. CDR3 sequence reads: CASSPGIPRELAVNV. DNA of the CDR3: TGCGCCAGCAGCCCAGGGATCCCAAGGGAACTAGCGGTTAATGTC.

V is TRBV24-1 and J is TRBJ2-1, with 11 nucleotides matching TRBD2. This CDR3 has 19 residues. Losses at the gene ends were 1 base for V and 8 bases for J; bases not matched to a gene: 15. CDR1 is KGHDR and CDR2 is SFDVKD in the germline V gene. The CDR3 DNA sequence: TGTGCCACCAGTGATTTCCCTGCTGAGGCTAGCGGGAGGTTCCATGAGCAGTTCTTC. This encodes CATSDFPAEASGRFHEQFF.

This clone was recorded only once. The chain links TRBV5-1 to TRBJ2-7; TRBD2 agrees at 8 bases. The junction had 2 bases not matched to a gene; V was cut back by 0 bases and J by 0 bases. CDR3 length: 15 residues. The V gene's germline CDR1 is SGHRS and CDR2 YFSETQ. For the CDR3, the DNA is TGCGCCAGCAGCTTGGGGGCGGGAGGCTCCTACGAGCAGTACTTC. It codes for CASSLGAGGSYEQYF.

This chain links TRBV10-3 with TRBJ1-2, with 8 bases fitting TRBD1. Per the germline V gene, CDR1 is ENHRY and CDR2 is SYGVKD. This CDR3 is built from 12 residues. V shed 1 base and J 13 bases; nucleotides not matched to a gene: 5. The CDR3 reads CAISEFTGGITF. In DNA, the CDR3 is TGTGCCATCAGTGAGTTTACAGGGGGTATCACCTTC.